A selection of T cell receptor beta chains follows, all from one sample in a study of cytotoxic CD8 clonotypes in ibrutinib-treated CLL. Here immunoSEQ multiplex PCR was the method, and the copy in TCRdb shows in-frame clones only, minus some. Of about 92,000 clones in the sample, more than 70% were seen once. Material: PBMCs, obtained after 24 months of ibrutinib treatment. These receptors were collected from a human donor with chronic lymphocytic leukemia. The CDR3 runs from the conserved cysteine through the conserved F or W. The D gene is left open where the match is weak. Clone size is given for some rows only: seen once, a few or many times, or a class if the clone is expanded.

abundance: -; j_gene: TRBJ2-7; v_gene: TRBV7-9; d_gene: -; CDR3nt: TGTGCCAGCAGCTTACAGGGGCCTTACTCCTACGAGCAGTACTTC; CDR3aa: CASSLQGPYSYEQYF
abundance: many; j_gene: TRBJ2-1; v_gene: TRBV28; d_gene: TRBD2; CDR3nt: TGTGCCAGCAGAGCAAGCGGGAGGGCTAACAATGAGCAGTTCTTC; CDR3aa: CASRASGRANNEQFF
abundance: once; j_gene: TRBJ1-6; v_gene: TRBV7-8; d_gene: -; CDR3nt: TGTGCCAGCAGCTTAGATCTTAGACCCCTCCACTTT; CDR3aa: CASSLDLRPLHF
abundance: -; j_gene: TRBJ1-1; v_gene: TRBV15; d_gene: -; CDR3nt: TGTGCCACCAGCAGAGTCACCGGCACTGAAGCTTTCTTT; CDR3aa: CATSRVTGTEAFF
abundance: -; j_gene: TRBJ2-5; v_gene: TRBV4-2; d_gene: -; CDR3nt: TGTGCCAGCAGCCAGGCCCTGGGACTCGCCCAAGAGACCCAGTACTTC; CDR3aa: CASSQALGLAQETQYF
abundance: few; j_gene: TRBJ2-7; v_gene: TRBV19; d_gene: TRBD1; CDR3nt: TGTGCCAGTAGTATGGGACAGGGGATCCCCGAGCAGTACTTC; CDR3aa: CASSMGQGIPEQYF
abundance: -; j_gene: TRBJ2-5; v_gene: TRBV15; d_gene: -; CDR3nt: TGTGCCACCAGCACCTGGGGGGGAGGGGGAGAGACCCAGTACTTC; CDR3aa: CATSTWGGGGETQYF
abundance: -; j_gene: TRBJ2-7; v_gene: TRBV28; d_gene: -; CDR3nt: TGTGCCAGCAGTTTACCTGGTTGGGCGGCCGAGCAGTACTTC; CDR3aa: CASSLPGWAAEQYF
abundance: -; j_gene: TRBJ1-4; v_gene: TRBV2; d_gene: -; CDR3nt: TGTGCCAGCAGGGACGCCTCAACTAATGAAAAACTGTTTTTT; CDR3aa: CASRDASTNEKLFF
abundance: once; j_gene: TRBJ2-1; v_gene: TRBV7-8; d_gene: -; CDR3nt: TGTGCCAGCAGCTTAATGTCTCGCGGACAGTCCAAACCGTACAATGAGCAGTTCTTC; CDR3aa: CASSLMSRGQSKPYNEQFF
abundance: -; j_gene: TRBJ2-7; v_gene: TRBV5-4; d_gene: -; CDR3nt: TGTGCCAGCAGCCAAAGGGGGTCTATGAGGGTTTACGAGCAGTACTTC; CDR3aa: CASSQRGSMRVYEQYF
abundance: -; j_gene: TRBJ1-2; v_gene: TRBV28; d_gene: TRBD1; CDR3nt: TGTGCCAGCAGTTTGGGTCGACAGGGAGGCCGTGGCTACACCTTC; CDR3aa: CASSLGRQGGRGYTF
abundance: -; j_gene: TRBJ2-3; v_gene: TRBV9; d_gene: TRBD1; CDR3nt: TGTGCCAGCAGCGTAGTGGGAATGGGACAGGGGCTAAACACAGATACGCAGTATTTT; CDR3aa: CASSVVGMGQGLNTDTQYF
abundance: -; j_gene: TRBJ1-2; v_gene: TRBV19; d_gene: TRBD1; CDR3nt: TGTGCCAGTAGACAGGGGGACTATGGCTACACCTTC; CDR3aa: CASRQGDYGYTF
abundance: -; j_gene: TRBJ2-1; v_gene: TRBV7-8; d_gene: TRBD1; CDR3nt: TGTGCCAGCAGCTTTGGACAGGGGGAGTTCTTC; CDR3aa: CASSFGQGEFF
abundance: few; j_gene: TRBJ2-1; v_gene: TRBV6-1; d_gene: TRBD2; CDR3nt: TGTGCCAGCAAAGGTAGCGGGACTCTTGAGCAGTTCTTC; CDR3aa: CASKGSGTLEQFF
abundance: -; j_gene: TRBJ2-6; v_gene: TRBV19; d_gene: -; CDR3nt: TGTGCCAGTAATTCGGACAGAGTCGCCTCTGGGGCCAACGTCCTGACTTTC; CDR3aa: CASNSDRVASGANVLTF
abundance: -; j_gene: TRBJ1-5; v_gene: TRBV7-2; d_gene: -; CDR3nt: TGTGCCAGCAGCAGGGAGGGGGTAGGCAATCAGCCCCAGCATTTT; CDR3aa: CASSREGVGNQPQHF
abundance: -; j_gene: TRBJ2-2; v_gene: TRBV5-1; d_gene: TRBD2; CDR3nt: TGCGCCAGCAGCCCCATGACTAGCGGTTACATCGGGGAGCTGTTTTTT; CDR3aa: CASSPMTSGYIGELFF
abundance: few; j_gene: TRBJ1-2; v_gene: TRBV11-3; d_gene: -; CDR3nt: TGTGCCAGCAGCAGGGTGGCCAGGGACTATGGCTACACCTTC; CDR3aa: CASSRVARDYGYTF
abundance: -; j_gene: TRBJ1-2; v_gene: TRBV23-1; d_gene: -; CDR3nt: TGCGCCAGCAGTCAACCCCAGGAATTAGGGGACTATGGCTACACCTTC; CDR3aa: CASSQPQELGDYGYTF
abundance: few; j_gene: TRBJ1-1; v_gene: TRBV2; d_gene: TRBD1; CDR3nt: TGTGCCAGCAGTTACAGGGGGCCGAACACTGAAGCTTTCTTT; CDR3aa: CASSYRGPNTEAFF
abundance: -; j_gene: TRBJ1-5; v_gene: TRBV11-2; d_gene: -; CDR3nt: TGTGCCAGCAGCGCTGGGACGGCTAATCAGCCCCAGCATTTT; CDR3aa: CASSAGTANQPQHF
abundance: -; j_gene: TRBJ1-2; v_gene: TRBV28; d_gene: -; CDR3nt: TGTGCCAGCAGTAGCGAGTCAGGGGATGAGGGCTACACCTTC; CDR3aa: CASSSESGDEGYTF
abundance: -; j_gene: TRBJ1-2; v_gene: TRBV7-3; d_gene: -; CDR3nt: TGTGCCCGATCTTGCCCGGGGGCGTTGGATGGCTACACCTTC; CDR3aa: CARSCPGALDGYTF
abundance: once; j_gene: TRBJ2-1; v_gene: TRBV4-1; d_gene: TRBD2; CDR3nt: TGCGCCAGCAGCCAAGGTCGGTCTAGCGGGAGAAATGAGCAGTTCTTC; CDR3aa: CASSQGRSSGRNEQFF
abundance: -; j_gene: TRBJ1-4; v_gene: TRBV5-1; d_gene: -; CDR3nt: TGCGCCAGCAGCCCCGATACAACTAATGAAAAACTGTTTTTT; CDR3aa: CASSPDTTNEKLFF
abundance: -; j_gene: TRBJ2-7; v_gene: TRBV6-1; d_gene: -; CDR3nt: TGTGCCAGCAGTGATTCGGGAAGCCCTCTAAACGAGCAGTACTTC; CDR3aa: CASSDSGSPLNEQYF
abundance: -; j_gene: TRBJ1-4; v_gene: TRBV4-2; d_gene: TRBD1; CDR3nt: TGTGCCAGCAGCCAAGGGTTCTACAGGGGGCAGAGCACTAATGAAAAACTGTTTTTT; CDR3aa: CASSQGFYRGQSTNEKLFF
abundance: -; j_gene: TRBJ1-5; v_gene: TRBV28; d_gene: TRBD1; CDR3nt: TGTGCCAGCAGCTCCCCTTCTGGGACAGGGGTAGGGAATCAGCCCCAGCATTTT; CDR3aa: CASSSPSGTGVGNQPQHF
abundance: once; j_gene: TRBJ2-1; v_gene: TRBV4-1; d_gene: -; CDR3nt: TGCGCCAGCAGCCAGCCAAAACGAGGGGGACTCAATGAGCAGTTCTTC; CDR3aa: CASSQPKRGGLNEQFF
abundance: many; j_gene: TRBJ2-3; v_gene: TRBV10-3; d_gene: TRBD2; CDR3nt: TGTGCCATCAGTGCTCTAGCGGGCACAGATACGCAGTATTTT; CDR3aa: CAISALAGTDTQYF
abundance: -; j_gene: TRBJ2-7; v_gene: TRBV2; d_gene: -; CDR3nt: TGTGCCAGCAGTGAGGCGGGGAACGAGCAGTACTTC; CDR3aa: CASSEAGNEQYF
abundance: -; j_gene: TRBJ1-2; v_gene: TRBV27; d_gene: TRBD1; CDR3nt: TGTGCCAGCAGTCTACAGGGGAACTATGGCTACACCTTC; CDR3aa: CASSLQGNYGYTF
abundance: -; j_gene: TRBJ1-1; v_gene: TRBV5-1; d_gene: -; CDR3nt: TGCGCCAGCAGCTTTCGACAACTATCGAACACTGAAGCTTTCTTT; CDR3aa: CASSFRQLSNTEAFF
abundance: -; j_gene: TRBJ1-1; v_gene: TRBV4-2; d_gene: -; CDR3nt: TGTGCCAGCAGCCAAGATATTTTTACGGGGACTGAAGCTTTCTTT; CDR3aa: CASSQDIFTGTEAFF
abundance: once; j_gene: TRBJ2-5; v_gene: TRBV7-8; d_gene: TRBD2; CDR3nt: TGTGCCAGCAGCTTAGTTGGCCTAGCGGGATACGGGGAGACCCAGTACTTC; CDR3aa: CASSLVGLAGYGETQYF
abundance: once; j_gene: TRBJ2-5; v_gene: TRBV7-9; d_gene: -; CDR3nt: TGTGCCAGCAGCTTATCGGTAGGGGTAAAAGAGACCCAGTACTTC; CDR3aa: CASSLSVGVKETQYF
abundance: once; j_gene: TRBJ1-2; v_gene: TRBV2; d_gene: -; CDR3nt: TGTGCCAGCAGTCTCACCCAATATGGCTACACCTTC; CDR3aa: CASSLTQYGYTF
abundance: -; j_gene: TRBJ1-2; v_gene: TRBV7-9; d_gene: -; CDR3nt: TGTGCCAGCAGCTTAGACTCAGGGGTGTACACCTTC; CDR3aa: CASSLDSGVYTF
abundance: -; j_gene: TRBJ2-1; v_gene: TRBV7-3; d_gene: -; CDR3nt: TGTGGAAAGGGGCATCATGAGCAGTTCTTC; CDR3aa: CGKGHHEQFF
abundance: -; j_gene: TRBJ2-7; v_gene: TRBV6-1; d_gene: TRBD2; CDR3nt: TGTGCCAGCAGTACTAGCGGGAGAACCTACGAGCAGTACTTC; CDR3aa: CASSTSGRTYEQYF
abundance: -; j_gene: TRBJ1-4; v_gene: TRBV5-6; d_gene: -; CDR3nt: TGTGCCAGCAGCTTGCGGGGGCCGAATGAAAAACTGTTTTTT; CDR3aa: CASSLRGPNEKLFF
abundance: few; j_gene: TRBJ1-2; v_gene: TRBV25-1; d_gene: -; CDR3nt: TGTGCCAGCAGTGACCCATTTGACTACACCTTC; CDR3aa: CASSDPFDYTF
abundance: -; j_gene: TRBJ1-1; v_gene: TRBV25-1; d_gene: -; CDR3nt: TGTGCCAGCAGTGCGTCCCCCCAGATATTGAACACTGAAGCTTTCTTT; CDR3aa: CASSASPQILNTEAFF
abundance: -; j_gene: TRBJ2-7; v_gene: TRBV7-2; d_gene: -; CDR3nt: TGTGCCAGCAGCTTAGCGAGAGGGGTCGAGCAGTACTTC; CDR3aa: CASSLARGVEQYF
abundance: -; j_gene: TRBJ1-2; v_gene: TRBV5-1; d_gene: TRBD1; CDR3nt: TGCGCCAGCAGCTTGGACGGGACAGGGATCACCTTC; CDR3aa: CASSLDGTGITF
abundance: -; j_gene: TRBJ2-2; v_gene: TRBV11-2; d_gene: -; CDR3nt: TGTGCCAGCAGCTCACCGACAGGATTCCTGACCGGGGAGCTGTTTTTT; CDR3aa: CASSSPTGFLTGELFF
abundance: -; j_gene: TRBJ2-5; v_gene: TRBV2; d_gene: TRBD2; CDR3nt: TGTGCCAGCAGCTACGGACTAGCGGGAAGCCAGACCCAGTACTTC; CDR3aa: CASSYGLAGSQTQYF